The 23 T cell receptor beta chains in this list originate from one sample, sequenced in a study of shared clonotypes between healthy human individuals. Sequencing used immunoSEQ multiplex PCR; TCRdb keeps in-frame clones, though not all of them. The sample holds millions of clones, over 90% seen once. The sample taken for sequencing was naive CD4+ T cells from PBMCs. Subset reported: CD45RA+ positively selected. These receptors were obtained from a man aged 18-30 years in good health. Some clones in this sample may be carry-over from other donors' samples.

This chain connects TRBV5-5 to TRBJ1-2; D gene unclear. Germline V CDR1 and CDR2: SGHKS, YYEKEE (reference sequence). Trimming removed 5 bases at V and 6 bases at J, with 14 bases between. This CDR3 comprises 13 residues. DNA of the CDR3: TGTGCCAGCAGACGATTCGAAGACAATGGCTACACCTTC. Residues: CASRRFEDNGYTF.

V usage is TRBV9 and J usage is TRBJ1-2; D gene ambiguous. The ends were cut back, 0 bases at V and 6 bases at J, with 9 bases in the middle. The CDR3 loop spans 13 amino acids. Germline V gene sequence: CDR1 SGDLS, CDR2 YYNGEE. The CDR3 DNA reads as TGTGCCAGCAGCGTAGGGACTGCGGATGGCTACACCTTC. Protein sequence: CASSVGTADGYTF.

V usage is TRBV29-1 and J usage is TRBJ1-2, with 7 bases fitting TRBD1. Germline CDR1 and CDR2: SQVTM and ANQGSEA. V shed 2 bases, J shed 3 bases, and the junction held 9 bases outside the gene matches. This CDR3 has 15 amino acids. CDR3 protein: CSVERSSGGYYGYTF. CDR3 DNA sequence: TGCAGCGTTGAACGTAGCTCAGGGGGATACTATGGCTACACCTTC. Looking up the rest from reference TRBV29-1 and TRBJ1-2 gives the full variable domain: SAVISQKPSRDICQRGTSLTIQCQVDSQVTMMFWYRQQPGQSLTLIATANQGSEATYESGFVIDKFPISRPNLTFSTLTVSNMSPEDSSIYLCSVERSSGGYYGYTFGSGTRLTVV.

This clone came up once. J is TRBJ2-3 and V is TRBV28, with 11 bases identical to TRBD2. The junction had 6 bases not matched to a gene; V was cut back by 6 bases and J by 4 bases. The CDR3 is 15 residues long. CDR1 and CDR2 from the germline V gene are MDHEN and SYDVKM. CDR3 DNA: TGTGCCAGCAGACTAGCGGGAGCGATCGCAGATACGCAGTATTTT. Translation gives CASRLAGAIADTQYF.

V is TRBV19 and J is TRBJ2-7, with 8 bases identical to TRBD2. The CDR3 extends over 14 amino acids. CDR1 and CDR2 from the germline V gene are LNHDA and SQIVND (reference sequence). The V gene end was trimmed by 1 base and the J gene end by 4 bases; junction bases not matched to a gene: 3. CDR3 sequence: CASSIAGGGYEQYF. In DNA form, the CDR3 reads TGTGCCAGTAGTATAGCGGGAGGGGGGTACGAGCAGTACTTC.

The chain uses TRBV5-1 and TRBJ2-3; D is unclear. The CDR3 runs 15 residues. Germline values: CDR1 SGHRS, CDR2 YFSETQ. Deletions cut 0 bases from V and 4 bases from J, with 12 bases between. CDR3 protein: CASSLAPKHADTQYF. CDR3 DNA: TGCGCCAGCAGCTTGGCCCCCAAGCACGCAGATACGCAGTATTTT.

J is TRBJ1-1 and V is TRBV5-1; a possible D gene is TRBD1 (5 bases). The CDR3 is 16 amino acids. V was pared by 3 bases and J by 1 base, with 16 bases between. CDR1 SGHRS and CDR2 YFSETQ come from the germline V gene. CDR3 protein: CASSSLNRWKNTEAFF. The CDR3 DNA sequence: TGCGCCAGCAGCTCCCTCAACAGGTGGAAGAACACTGAAGCTTTCTTT.

This rearrangement joins TRBV6-1 to TRBJ2-1; no definite D call. The germline V gene encodes CDR1 MNHNS and CDR2 SASEGT. Trimming pared 2 bases from V and 0 bases from J, leaving 8 bases between. The CDR3 contains 15 residues. CDR3 DNA sequence: TGTGCCAGCAGTGAATGGCGCAGCTCCTACAATGAGCAGTTCTTC. Its translation: CASSEWRSSYNEQFF.

This sequence joins TRBV25-1 and TRBJ2-1; a weak D match, TRBD2 (5 bases). V dropped 3 bases and J dropped 0 bases, with 9 bases sitting between them. The CDR3 has 15 residues. CDR1 MGHDK and CDR2 SYGVNS come from the germline V gene. The CDR3 region has the DNA TGTGCCAGCAGTGACCCGGGGTCCTCCTACAATGAGCAGTTCTTC. This translates into CASSDPGSSYNEQFF.

This rearrangement joins TRBV6-5 to TRBJ1-2; D not certain. Trimming left V 8 bases short and J 5 bases short, with 18 bases between. Per germline, CDR1 MNHEY and CDR2 SVGAGI. The CDR3 is made up of 14 amino acids. The CDR3 spells CASRPSRRWYGYTF. The CDR3 nucleotides are TGTGCCAGCCGACCCAGCCGCCGATGGTATGGCTACACCTTC.

To note about this clone: At one end, the junction sequence differs from germline, possibly due to a read error. The chain employs TRBV7-3 and TRBJ2-1; D is possibly TRBD2 (6 bases). This CDR3 has 14 amino acids. Germline CDR1 SGHTA, CDR2 FQGTGA. The CDR3 DNA sequence: TGTGCCTGCAGCTTAACGGAGGGCTACAATGAGCAGTTCTTC. Translated: CACSLTEGYNEQFF.

This chain joins TRBV25-1 and TRBJ2-1, with no clear D. Trimming pared 4 bases from V and 7 bases from J, leaving 5 bases between. The CDR3 is 11 amino acids. Germline-derived CDR1 and CDR2 are MGHDK and SYGVNS. The DNA of the CDR3 is TGTGCCAGCAGTGTTAGGAATGAGCAGTTCTTC. The encoded protein is CASSVRNEQFF.

This chain uses TRBV5-6 with TRBJ1-3; D possibly corresponds to TRBD1 (6 bases). The CDR3 spans 14 residues. The V gene's germline CDR1 is SGHDT and CDR2 YYEEEE. V was cut by 3 bases and J by 7 bases, with 14 bases left in between. The CDR3 DNA follows: TGTGCCAGCAGCTCCCCGGACAGATGGAACACCATATATTTT. Residues: CASSSPDRWNTIYF.

The V call is TRBV5-1, the J call TRBJ2-7; 8 nucleotides align to TRBD2. V lost 2 bases to trimming and J lost 4 bases; unmatched junction nucleotides: 8. The length of the CDR3 is 15 residues. Per the germline V gene, CDR1 is SGHRS and CDR2 is YFSETQ. The CDR3 nucleotides are TGCGCCAGCAGCTTCGGGAGCGGGAGTACATACGAGCAGTACTTC. Protein sequence: CASSFGSGSTYEQYF.

The gene calls are TRBV6-1 and TRBJ1-4; TRBD1 matches 10 bases. The CDR3 is 13 amino acids. Germline V CDR1 and CDR2: MNHNS, SASEGT. With V trimmed by 6 bases and J by 8 bases, 3 bases remained unmatched. The CDR3 loop reads CASRSGQGEKLFF. The CDR3 DNA reads TGTGCCAGCAGATCGGGACAGGGGGAAAAACTGTTTTTT.

This chain connects TRBV5-1 to TRBJ1-1, with a weak D call TRBD1 (6 bases). The CDR3 consists of 16 residues. Looked up from germline, CDR1 is SGHRS and CDR2 is YFSETQ. The V end was cut by 4 bases, the J end by 3 bases, with 19 bases between. The DNA of the CDR3 is TGCGCCAGCAGCCCCTTCGTTGGACAGTCAGACACTGAAGCTTTCTTT. This translates into CASSPFVGQSDTEAFF.

The CDR3 sequence: CASSPRLRSHEQYF. The CDR3 DNA is TGTGCCAGCTCACCAAGGCTCCGGTCCCACGAGCAGTACTTC. This sequence joins TRBV18 and TRBJ2-7; D uncertain. This CDR3 region has 14 residues. Germline CDR1 reads KGHSH; CDR2 reads LQKENI. V was cut by 2 bases and J by 5 bases, with 13 bases left in between.

The chain has TRBV10-2 and TRBJ2-7, with TRBD2 as a possible D gene (5 bases). CDR1 is WSHSY, CDR2 SAAADI, per germline. V was pared by 3 bases and J by 3 bases, with 15 bases between. The CDR3 has 15 residues. The CDR3 nucleotides are TGCGCCAGCAGTGAAGATCGGGGAACTCTCTACGAGCAGTACTTC. It encodes CASSEDRGTLYEQYF.

This clone was counted a single time. The chain employs TRBV10-2 and TRBJ2-2; no clear D. The V gene lost 10 bases and the J gene lost 0 bases, with 21 bases spanning the gap. CDR3 length equals 17 residues. In germline, CDR1 is WSHSY, CDR2 SAAADI. As DNA, the CDR3 is TGCGCCACCGGAGCTTCACGCTTTAACGCGAACACCGGGGAGCTGTTTTTT. Its translation is CATGASRFNANTGELFF.

This chain joins TRBV11-2 and TRBJ2-5, with 14 bases lining up with TRBD2. CDR3 length: 17 residues. Germline-derived CDR1 and CDR2 are SGHAT and FQNNGV. J gave up 5 bases and V 5 bases, and 10 bases lay outside the gene matches. The CDR3 nucleotides read TGTGCCAGCAGCATCCGACTAGCGGGAGGGCCGCGGGAGACCCAGTACTTC. It codes for CASSIRLAGGPRETQYF.

The chain combines TRBV19 with TRBJ1-2; weak D call: TRBD1 (5 bases). CDR3 size: 13 residues. Germline lookup yields CDR1 LNHDA and CDR2 SQIVND (reference sequence). Trimming shortened V by 4 bases and J by 2 bases, and 8 bases separated the two germline ends. The CDR3 spells CASSTRDNYGYTF. CDR3 in DNA: TGTGCCAGTAGTACCCGGGACAACTATGGCTACACCTTC.

CDR3 region: CASSPPWDRGSAFF. Written as DNA, the CDR3 is TGTGCCAGCTCACCACCGTGGGACCGTGGGTCGGCTTTCTTT. The chain links TRBV18 to TRBJ1-1; D might be TRBD1 (5 bases). Trimming cost V 0 bases and J 11 bases, with 16 bases left between them. This CDR3 spans 14 amino acids. Germline assignment: CDR1 KGHSH and CDR2 LQKENI.

This rearrangement joins TRBV4-2 to TRBJ2-1, with TRBD1 matching over 11 bases. The CDR3 contains 16 residues. The V gene end was trimmed by 4 bases and the J gene end by 2 bases; junction bases not matched to a gene: 4. Germline assignment: CDR1 LGHNA and CDR2 YNFKEQ. The CDR3 DNA sequence: TGTGCCAGCAGCCCTGGGGACAGGGGGGCCTACAATGAGCAGTTCTTC. It specifies CASSPGDRGAYNEQFF.